This TCR beta chain was profiled in a study of blood T cell repertoires in COVID-19. As for the study in general: T cells, B-cell-depleted T cells, or PBMCs provided the cDNA or gDNA that served as material.

Germline loops: CDR1 MNHEY, CDR2 SMNVEV (reference sequence). J gave up 5 bases and V 5 bases, and 10 bases lay outside the gene matches. The CDR3 covers 16 residues. In the authors' methods: Nucleated cell counts were estimated from reference gene primer amplification. Generated by immunoSEQ multiplex PCR, the TCRdb table keeps only in-frame clones and is missing some. V and J calls plus clone size are reproduced from that table; the DNA served to infer D and trimming. The sample lists about 83,000 clones, 87% occurring once. Material for sequencing was peripheral blood. The V gene is TRBV27, the J gene TRBJ1-1; TRBD1 matches 11 bases. The clonotype was recovered from a woman between 50 and 59 years old with active or convalescent COVID-19. The DNA of the CDR3 is TGTGCCAGCAGTACGTGGACAGGGGGCTCAGATACTGAAGCTTTCTTT. Protein product: CASSTWTGGSDTEAFF.